The TCR beta chain described here comes from a study of T cells in Graves' hyperthyroidism and ophthalmopathy. Whole-study findings and limits: Appearing also in blood were most of the thyroid clonotypes expanded above 0.001.

Germline V CDR1 and CDR2: SGDLS, YYNGEE. The CDR3 covers 16 residues. The V and J ends lost 0 bases and 6 bases, in that order; junction bases with no gene match: 5. A note on this clonotype: No antigen is known for it.

Graves' hyperthyroidism was deemed stable given no ophthalmopathy progression within 18 months. Uncontrolled infections, other autoimmune diseases, pregnancy or lactation led to exclusion of patients. Amplification of TCR beta CDR3 regions used RNA as the template. The study used the HTBI primer set for a first-round RT-PCR of the TCR CDR3. TCRdb fed the multiplex PCR reads into MiXCR, producing one record per CDR3 protein. The sample has about 360,000 distinct CDR3 sequences, under 15% seen once. The receptor was isolated from a woman aged 18-30 years with Graves' hyperthyroidism. The sequencing sample was made of blood. The chain carries TRBV9 and TRBJ1-5; 11 bases map to TRBD1. The CDR3 bases are TGTGCCAGCAGCGTAGACGGGACAGGGGGTAGTCAGCCCCAGCATTTT. It yields the protein CASSVDGTGGSQPQHF.